These 13 T cell receptor beta chains originate from one sample sequenced in a study of Graves' ophthalmopathy and Graves' hyperthyroidism. The sequenced template was RNA, covering the TCR beta CDR3 region. HTBI-primed first-round RT-PCR preceded second-round multiplex PCR. TCRdb re-derived calls from the multiplex PCR reads in MiXCR, one entry per CDR3 protein. The table shows about 400,000 distinct CDR3 sequences, with 15% occurring only once. Sequenced input: peripheral blood. The receptors come from a woman younger than 35 with stable Graves' hyperthyroidism.

This chain links TRBV11-1 with TRBJ1-1, with 8 bases matching TRBD1. Germline assignment: CDR1 SGHAT and CDR2 FQDESV (reference sequence). V shed 5 bases and J 4 bases; nucleotides not matched to a gene: 15. This CDR3 is built from 17 residues. This chain's CDR3 is CASSLRQGSQWGTEAFF. The CDR3 bases are TGTGCCAGCAGCCTAAGACAGGGGTCCCAATGGGGCACTGAAGCTTTCTTT.

This clonotype was seen repeatedly, ten times or more. The chain couples TRBV15 to TRBJ1-2, with TRBD1 matching over 10 bases. The trim removed 1 base at V and 8 bases at J, leaving 7 bases unmatched. The germline CDR1 and CDR2 sequences are LNHNV and YYDKDF (reference sequence). The CDR3 contains 15 residues. The CDR3 spells CATSRVETGGAGYTF. The CDR3 nucleotides are TGTGCCACCAGCAGAGTCGAGACAGGGGGCGCGGGCTACACCTTC.

This clonotype was recorded many times. CDR3 DNA: TGTGCCAGTAGTGACCGGGGCGGTTCACCCCTCCACTTT. It codes for CASSDRGGSPLHF. The V call is TRBV19, the J call TRBJ1-6, with a weak D call TRBD1 (5 bases). The CDR3 is 13 amino acids. Germline V gene data show CDR1 as LNHDA and CDR2 as SQIVND (reference sequence). V lost 5 bases, J lost 9 bases, and 11 bases lay in between.

The table lists this clonotype with many counts. The V and J genes are TRBV27 and TRBJ1-1; a weak D match, TRBD1 (5 bases). Germline V gives CDR1 MNHEY, CDR2 SMNVEV (reference sequence). Deletions cut 0 bases from V and 4 bases from J, with 12 bases between. The CDR3 loop spans 15 amino acids. The CDR3 coding sequence is TGTGCCAGCAGTTTATCGCGGGGGTTTGGCACTGAAGCTTTCTTT. Its protein is CASSLSRGFGTEAFF.

This clonotype was counted at least ten times. V gene TRBV20-1 combines with J gene TRBJ1-6, with 10 bases matching TRBD1. Trimming at V came to 6 bases and at J to 9 bases, leaving 11 bases not matched to a gene. The CDR3 covers 15 residues. Germline assignment: CDR1 DFQATT and CDR2 SNEGSKA (reference sequence). The CDR3 region is CSASPPGQGTSPLHF. CDR3 sequence (DNA): TGCAGTGCAAGTCCACCGGGACAGGGGACTTCACCCCTCCACTTT.

This clonotype was seen ten or more times. The rearrangement joins TRBV5-1 to TRBJ2-7; no firm D call. The CDR3 has 13 residues. V was cut by 0 bases and J by 3 bases, with 7 bases left in between. Germline V gives CDR1 SGHRS, CDR2 YFSETQ. CDR3 sequence (DNA): TGCGCCAGCAGCTTGGCCGGCATCTACGAGCAGTACTTC. Its protein product is CASSLAGIYEQYF. The full variable domain, rest sourced from reference TRBV5-1 and TRBJ2-7, is KAGVTQTPRYLIKTRGQQVTLSCSPISGHRSVSWYQQTPGQGLQFLFEYFSETQRNKGNFPGRFSGRQFSNSRSEMNVSTLELGDSALYLCASSLAGIYEQYFGPGTRLTVT.

There are many counts of this clonotype. This rearrangement joins TRBV19 to TRBJ2-2; maybe TRBD1 (5 bases). This CDR3 spans 18 amino acids. Trimming stripped 4 bases from V and 0 bases from J, with 18 bases between. Per the germline V gene, CDR1 is LNHDA and CDR2 is SQIVND (reference sequence). The CDR3 here is CASSKMSGQTANTGELFF. Written as DNA, the CDR3 is TGTGCCAGTAGTAAGATGTCAGGGCAGACCGCGAACACCGGGGAGCTGTTTTTT.

This clonotype was counted many times. The rearrangement uses TRBV6-1 and TRBJ2-7, with D uncertain. This CDR3 contains 11 residues. The V gene lost 5 bases and the J gene lost 6 bases, with 8 bases spanning the gap. From germline, CDR1 is MNHNS and CDR2 SASEGT. CDR3 loop: CASSQSGEQYF. The CDR3 bases are TGTGCCAGCAGTCAGTCCGGCGAGCAGTACTTC.

This clonotype has more than one count but fewer than ten. V is TRBV9 and J is TRBJ2-5, with TRBD2 as a possible D gene (6 bases). Germline-derived CDR1 and CDR2 are SGDLS and YYNGEE. Trimming pared 6 bases from V and 2 bases from J, leaving 11 bases between. CDR3 size: 13 residues. CDR3 region: CASNGGRQETQYF. CDR3 bases: TGTGCCAGCAACGGGGGTCGTCAAGAGACCCAGTACTTC.

The chain carries TRBV12-3 or TRBV12-4 and TRBJ2-3; a weak D match, TRBD2 (6 bases). The CDR3 totals 16 residues. The V end was cut by 3 bases, the J end by 6 bases, with 19 bases between. This CDR3 is CASSFSGGVERDTQYF. Written as DNA, the CDR3 is TGTGCCAGCAGTTTCAGTGGCGGGGTCGAACGGGATACGCAGTATTTT.

This clonotype was seen ten or more times. The CDR3, as DNA: TGTGCCAGCAGCTTGCTACGAACAGTGCTCTATGGCTACACCTTC. Protein: CASSLLRTVLYGYTF. This chain connects TRBV11-2 to TRBJ1-2; no firm D call. Germline V gene lookup returns CDR1 SGHAT and CDR2 FQNNGV. The V end lost 3 bases, the J end lost 4 bases, and 15 bases lay between the germline ends. This CDR3 comprises 15 residues.

Ten or more counts support this clonotype. V is TRBV2 and J is TRBJ1-2; D remains unclear. This CDR3 contains 13 residues. The V gene lost 1 base and the J gene lost 6 bases, with 9 bases spanning the gap. CDR1 and CDR2 (germline): SNHLY, FYNNEI. For the CDR3, the DNA is TGTGCCAGCAGTGAAGGGACGTTCGATGGCTACACCTTC. This codes for CASSEGTFDGYTF.

This clonotype occurred many times. V and J are TRBV20-1 and TRBJ2-5; a weak D match, TRBD2 (7 bases). V was shortened by 0 bases and J by 5 bases, with 19 bases between the two germline ends. CDR3 length equals 16 residues. Germline assignment: CDR1 DFQATT and CDR2 SNEGSKA (reference sequence). CDR3 coding DNA: TGCAGTGCTAGAGATAAGGGGGGGGCCGCTCAGGAGACCCAGTACTTC. Translation: CSARDKGGAAQETQYF.